This T cell receptor (beta chain) was identified in a study of regulatory T cells in long-lasting Graves disease. Trimming shortened V by 1 base and J by 5 bases, and 12 bases separated the two germline ends. The CDR3 contains 13 residues. Per germline, CDR1 SQVTM and CDR2 ANQGSEA. Time point meaning: persistent/refractory GD, antithyroid drugs over 5 years with positive TRAb. Construction of the TCR library relied on RNA isolated from PBMCs. EDTA tubes were used for drawing 8 to 9 milliliters of peripheral blood. Assembly of TCR beta libraries relied on iRepertoire HTBI primers together with Arm-PCR of CDR3 regions. As processed by the authors: Analysis of the samples identified over 60 TRBV and 12 to 15 TRBJ segments. TCRdb passed the multiplex PCR reads through MiXCR, listing each CDR3 protein once. TCRdb, not the authors, supplied the V and J calls. There are 700,000 or so distinct CDR3 sequences in the sample; 30% occur only once, and about two fifths lies in the top ten.

The chain combines TRBV29-1 with TRBJ2-7; possible D gene TRBD2, 6 bases. The sample in question was peripheral blood mononuclear cells (PBMCs), obtained when the disease was refractory, from a patient treated with antithyroid drugs. The receptor comes from a female donor with Graves disease. The CDR3 sequence is CSVEGAGGDEQYF. For the CDR3, the DNA is TGCAGCGTTGAAGGGGCAGGAGGGGACGAGCAGTACTTC.